This TCR beta chain stems from a study of Tregs in tolerant kidney transplant recipients (dated by TCRdb to about 2019). Study-wide context: Additional Treg samples were obtained from an approximately three-day mixed lymphocyte reaction with belatacept, in some cases followed by a roughly 5-day donor restimulation, before recipient CD4+CD25+CD127- cells were sorted. During sorting of primary belatacept mixed lymphocyte reaction cultures, recipient cells were distinguished from donor cells with antibodies. TCRbeta sequencing was used in the study to identify donor-specific regulatory T cells before combined kidney and bone marrow transplantation, and the identified cells were then tracked after transplant. TCRbeta repertoire sequencing was used in a few healthy controls to compare several methods for expanding Tregs specific for an allogeneic donor.

Healthy control blood came either as purchased buffy coats or from healthy volunteers. Healthy control blood was separated into PBMCs by Ficoll density gradient and cryopreserved, and patient PBMCs were collected both before and after transplant. Overall study results and their limits: The most biologically relevant and donor-specific TCRbeta repertoire appeared to be identified by expanding Tregs with activated donor B cells. Because only a small number of patients were included, the study had limitations, and the results will need to be validated in larger populations as well as under other immunosuppression protocols. Biological reproducibility was not examined directly, but technical replication error appeared to be minimal.

Genomic DNA was extracted from sorted cells with the QIAGEN DNeasy Blood and Tissue Kit for TCRbeta CDR3 sequencing. High-throughput TCRbeta CDR3 sequencing was carried out commercially through immunoSEQ, with PCR amplification with bias correction and internal controls included. The original methods were these. Unique productive TCRbeta sequences were defined by CDR3 nucleotide sequence where primers matched, and otherwise by CDR3 amino acid sequence together with Vbeta and Jbeta genes. A sequence counted as donor-reactive if, in CFSE-low cells, the sequence had a frequency of at least 0.01% and was expanded at least 5-fold compared with unstimulated cells. Repertoire divergence was quantified by Jensen-Shannon divergence using the top 100 TCRbeta sequences ranked by frequency. For samples with multiple sequencing runs, sorting error was corrected in each run separately before the runs were combined. The immuneACCESS repertoire file appears here via TCRdb, limited to in-frame rearrangements. These files lack a portion of the clones; in checked studies, under half of the deficit traces to unresolved V genes, and the cause of the others is not known. D and trimming come from the DNA, and the V and J calls and clone size come from that table. The table for this sample lists approximately 41,000 clones; around 95% of them were counted only once. The top ten constitute 0.37% of the sample.

As for this clone: The specificity of this receptor is unknown. No quality values exist for individual bases; no much larger clone is one base distant.

V loses 4 bases at its end and J loses 2 bases; junction bases beyond the gene matches: 6. From its cysteine to its phenylalanine, the CDR3 spans 14 amino acids. CDR3 DNA only is kept here, 42 bases in frame from base 1. The germline V gene (reference sequence) provides CDR1 SGHKS and CDR2 YYEKEE. The sequenced sample was Tregs from blood cultured with allogeneic cells. This sequence was found in a human donor in good health. This chain is built from TRBV5-5 and TRBJ2-7; TRBD2 lines up with 7 middle nucleotides. For the CDR3, the sequence is CASSLLARAYEQYF. The DNA reads TGTGCCAGCAGCCTACTAGCGAGGGCCTACGAGCAGTACTTC.